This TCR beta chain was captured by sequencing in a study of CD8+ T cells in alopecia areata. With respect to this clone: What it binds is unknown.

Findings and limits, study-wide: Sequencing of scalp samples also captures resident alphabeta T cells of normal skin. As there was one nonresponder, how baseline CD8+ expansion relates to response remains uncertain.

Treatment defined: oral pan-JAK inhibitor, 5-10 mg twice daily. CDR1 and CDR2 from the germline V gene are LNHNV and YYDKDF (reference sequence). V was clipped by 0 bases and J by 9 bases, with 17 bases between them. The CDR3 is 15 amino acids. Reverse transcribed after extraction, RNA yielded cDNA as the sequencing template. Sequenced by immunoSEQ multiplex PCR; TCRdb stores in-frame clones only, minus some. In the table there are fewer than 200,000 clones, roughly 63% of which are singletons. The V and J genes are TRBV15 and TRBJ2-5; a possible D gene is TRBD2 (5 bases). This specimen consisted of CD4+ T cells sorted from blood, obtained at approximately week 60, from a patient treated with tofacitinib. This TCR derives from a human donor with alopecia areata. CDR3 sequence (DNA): TGTGCCACCAGCAGAGACCCAGTATCAGCGGAGGCCCAGTACTTC. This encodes CATSRDPVSAEAQYF.